The 32 T cell receptor beta chains reported below all come from one sample, sequenced in a study of HIV-infected children after antiretroviral therapy interruption. Treatment in this sample: PENTA 11 planned treatment interruption arm or continuous ART arm. The TCR library was built from RNA with a 3' RACE protocol and unique molecular identifiers. TCRdb re-derived calls from the 3' RACE reads in MiXCR, one entry per CDR3 protein. Of more than 85,000 distinct CDR3 sequences detected, under 8% appear once; the ten largest clones hold roughly 1%. The sample in question was CD45RA+ CD4+ T cells from PBMCs, pooled from several time points, obtained from a donor given antiretroviral therapy, either interrupted or continuous. Subset described: naive CD4+ CD45RA+ CD45RO- T cells. The receptors derive from a pool of human donors with HIV.

This clonotype was picked up a small number of times. The chain carries TRBV7-2 and TRBJ2-1; D gene uncertain. Germline V gene data show CDR1 as SGHTA and CDR2 as FQGNSA. This CDR3 has 12 amino acids. V was pared by 5 bases and J by 8 bases, with 10 bases between. The CDR3 sequence: CASSPGPYEQFF. CDR3 coding DNA: TGTGCCAGCAGCCCGGGCCCCTATGAGCAGTTCTTC.

Many counts were recorded for this clonotype. CDR3 nucleotides: TGTGCCAGCAGCCAAGGTCTGGAACCTCAGTTCTTC. Amino acid sequence: CASSQGLEPQFF. V is TRBV3-1 and J is TRBJ2-1; D is undetermined. Germline-derived CDR1 and CDR2 are LGHDT and YNNKEL (reference sequence). The V gene lost 1 base and the J gene lost 13 bases, with 11 bases spanning the gap. The CDR3 extends over 12 amino acids.

A few counts support this clonotype. The rearrangement joins TRBV5-1 to TRBJ1-3; D remains ambiguous. The CDR3 is 13 amino acids. Germline V gives CDR1 SGHRS, CDR2 YFSETQ. V dropped 5 bases and J dropped 4 bases, with 10 bases sitting between them. The CDR3 sequence is CASSSITGNTIYF. As DNA, the CDR3 is TGCGCCAGCAGTAGTATCACGGGAAACACCATATATTTT.

This clonotype was seen at least ten times. The rearrangement uses TRBV13 and TRBJ2-7; D is possibly TRBD2 (5 bases). Germline V lookup: CDR1 PRHDT, CDR2 FYEKMQ (reference sequence). This CDR3 spans 13 amino acids. The V and J ends lost 6 bases and 5 bases respectively, with 14 bases between them. CDR3 nucleotide sequence: TGTGCCAGCAGTTCGAGGGTCGGGGACGAGCAGTACTTC. This gives the protein CASSSRVGDEQYF.

The chain couples TRBV29-1 to TRBJ2-1; no clear D gene. From germline, CDR1 is SQVTM and CDR2 ANQGSEA. The CDR3 runs to 13 residues. V dropped 7 bases and J dropped 6 bases, with 16 bases sitting between them. The CDR3 protein is CSAQGAGFNEQFF. The CDR3, as DNA: TGCAGCGCTCAAGGAGCAGGCTTCAATGAGCAGTTCTTC.

The chain is built from TRBV20-1 and TRBJ1-1; possibly TRBD1 for D (5 bases). CDR1 and CDR2 from the germline V gene are DFQATT and SNEGSKA (reference sequence). The V end was cut by 3 bases, the J end by 6 bases, with 17 bases between. This CDR3 contains 14 residues. CDR3 in amino acids: CSARSWGGRAEAFF. In DNA, the CDR3 is TGCAGTGCTAGGAGTTGGGGGGGAAGGGCTGAAGCTTTCTTT.

This clonotype was detected ten times or more. This chain connects TRBV6-5 to TRBJ1-2; D gene ambiguous. The CDR3 contains 10 residues. V was trimmed by 10 bases and J by 8 bases, leaving 11 bases between them. Germline V gives CDR1 MNHEY, CDR2 SVGAGI. The CDR3 DNA follows: TGTGCCACCCTAATGGGGGGCTACACCTTC. The encoded protein is CATLMGGYTF.

This clonotype was counted many times. The V gene is TRBV20-1, the J gene TRBJ2-3; a possible D gene is TRBD1 (6 bases). CDR1 and CDR2 (germline): DFQATT, SNEGSKA (reference sequence). V lost 6 bases and J lost 4, with 20 bases in between. The CDR3 sequence is 15 residues long. The DNA for the CDR3 is TGCAGTGCGGCGCCCCAGGGGCCTGGCTCAGATACGCAGTATTTT. Translating it yields CSAAPQGPGSDTQYF.

In this sample, this clonotype turned up a few times. The chain has TRBV20-1 and TRBJ2-1; a weak D match, TRBD2 (5 bases). This CDR3 contains 15 residues. Germline assignment: CDR1 DFQATT and CDR2 SNEGSKA (reference sequence). Between the trimmed V and J ends, which lost 3 bases and 3 bases, there was a span of 15 bases. In DNA form, the CDR3 reads TGCAGTGCTAGTCGAGGGCAGCACCTCTACAATGAGCAGTTCTTC. It translates to CSASRGQHLYNEQFF.

The gene calls are TRBV6-6 and TRBJ1-1; D unresolved. CDR3 length equals 13 residues. Deletions cut 6 bases from V and 0 bases from J, with 8 bases between. Looked up from germline, CDR1 is MNHNY and CDR2 is SVGAGI (reference sequence). The CDR3 sequence: CASRPKMNTEAFF. The CDR3 bases are TGTGCCAGCAGGCCCAAGATGAACACTGAAGCTTTCTTT.

In its sample, this clonotype was seen many times. The chain links TRBV10-3 to TRBJ1-1, with D possibly TRBD1 on 5 matching bases. The V gene lost 10 bases and the J gene lost 5 bases, with 14 bases spanning the gap. CDR1 and CDR2 (germline): ENHRY, SYGVKD. The CDR3 contains 12 residues. The CDR3 spells CASSQGTTEAFF. DNA for the CDR3: TGTGCCAGCAGCCAGGGAACTACTGAAGCTTTCTTT.

This clonotype has ten or more counts. The chain combines TRBV7-2 with TRBJ2-7; 12 nucleotides align to TRBD2. Germline loops: CDR1 SGHTA, CDR2 FQGNSA. Germline trimming cut 5 bases from V and 4 bases from J; bases unmatched to any gene: 3. The CDR3 contains 14 residues. This chain's CDR3 is CASSRTSGTYEQYF. CDR3 DNA: TGTGCCAGCAGCCGGACTAGCGGGACTTACGAGCAGTACTTC.

This clonotype was recorded many times. This chain joins TRBV5-1 and TRBJ2-5, with 9 bases aligning to TRBD1. The CDR3 contains 14 residues. Per germline, CDR1 SGHRS and CDR2 YFSETQ. The ends lost 4 bases at V and 2 bases at J; junction bases unmatched: 3. CDR3 sequence: CASSMGQGQETQYF. The CDR3 bases are TGCGCCAGCAGCATGGGACAGGGACAAGAGACCCAGTACTTC.

A few counts support this clonotype. The chain joins TRBV12-3 or TRBV12-4 to TRBJ2-7; perhaps TRBD2 as D (7 bases). The CDR3 length is 19 residues. V dropped 2 bases and J dropped 2 bases, with 25 bases sitting between them. CDR3 sequence: CASSLQSSGLLKGAYEQYF. The CDR3 DNA sequence: TGTGCCAGCAGTTTACAGTCTAGCGGTTTACTAAAGGGGGCCTACGAGCAGTACTTC.

This clonotype was recorded many times. As DNA, the CDR3 is TGTGCCAGCAGCTCACCCGGTCGACTAGCGATCGGGGAGACCCAGTACTTC. It codes for CASSSPGRLAIGETQYF. This chain links TRBV7-6 with TRBJ2-5, with 8 bases aligning to TRBD2. V was clipped by 4 bases and J by 5 bases; unmatched bases: 15. The CDR3 has 17 amino acids. Germline CDR1 SGHVS, CDR2 FNYEAQ.

This clonotype came up many times. This sequence joins TRBV7-8 and TRBJ1-6; D is undetermined. The CDR3 is 15 residues long. V was pared by 5 bases and J by 5 bases, with 13 bases between. Germline V gene lookup returns CDR1 SGHVS and CDR2 FQNEAQ. Here the CDR3 reads CASSIGRLNNSPLHF. CDR3 nucleotides: TGTGCCAGCAGCATTGGACGGTTGAATAATTCACCCCTCCACTTT. Full variable domain (outside the CDR3, taken from reference TRBV7-8 and TRBJ1-6): GAGVSQSPRYKVAKRGQDVALRCDPISGHVSLFWYQQALGQGPEFLTYFQNEAQLDKSGLPSDRFFAERPEGSVSTLKIQRTQQEDSAVYLCASSIGRLNNSPLHFGNGTRLTVT.

This clonotype was seen ten or more times. The V gene is TRBV4-2, the J gene TRBJ2-7; 7 bases align to TRBD2. With 3 bases clipped from V and 4 bases from J, the junction kept 15 bases outside the gene matches. This CDR3 region has 17 residues. Germline lookup yields CDR1 LGHNA and CDR2 YNFKEQ. The CDR3 DNA is TGTGCCAGCAGCCAGGGAGGGACCGCAGTTTTACTTTACGAGCAGTACTTC. This gives the protein CASSQGGTAVLLYEQYF.

This clonotype was counted ten times or more. The chain uses TRBV13 and TRBJ2-7; 12 positions match TRBD2. Trimming removed 5 bases from V and 4 bases from J; junction bases left unmatched: 9. Germline V lookup: CDR1 PRHDT, CDR2 FYEKMQ (reference sequence). The CDR3 is made up of 16 amino acids. The CDR3 spells CASSQNRGTSGYEQYF. CDR3 in DNA: TGTGCCAGCAGCCAAAACCGGGGGACTAGCGGGTACGAGCAGTACTTC.

The rearrangement joins TRBV12-5 to TRBJ1-6, with D maybe TRBD1 (6 bases). Germline loops: CDR1 LGHNT, CDR2 FRNRAP. CDR3 size: 16 residues. V was pared by 7 bases and J by 6 bases, with 19 bases between. The CDR3 loop is CASELDSANSNSPLHF. CDR3 bases: TGTGCTAGTGAACTGGACAGCGCGAACTCTAATTCACCCCTCCACTTT.

This clonotype was observed at least ten times. This chain links TRBV28 with TRBJ2-7; 8 bases align to TRBD1. The ends lost 10 bases at V and 3 bases at J; junction bases unmatched: 8. The CDR3 contains 13 residues. In germline, CDR1 is MDHEN, CDR2 SYDVKM. In DNA form, the CDR3 reads TGTGCCACCAAGGACAGGGACCTCTACGAGCAGTACTTC. Its protein is CATKDRDLYEQYF.

This clonotype was observed many times. The V and J genes are TRBV29-1 and TRBJ2-1; D might be TRBD2 (7 bases). V lost 0 bases and J 4 bases, leaving 13 bases between the germline ends. The germline gives CDR1 SQVTM, CDR2 ANQGSEA. This CDR3 spans 15 amino acids. The CDR3 DNA reads TGCAGCGTTGAAGAACGGGGAGGGGGTTACAATGAGCAGTTCTTC. Its protein is CSVEERGGGYNEQFF.

At least ten counts were recorded for this clonotype. The genes are TRBV7-9 and TRBJ2-3; D might be TRBD1 (5 bases). Trimming took 1 base from V and 12 from J, leaving 8 bases between them. The CDR3 runs to 11 residues. Germline V gene lookup returns CDR1 SEHNR and CDR2 FQNEAQ (reference sequence). CDR3 DNA: TGTGCCAGCAGCTTAGTGGGGCCTCAGTATTTT. It yields the protein CASSLVGPQYF.

This clonotype was found many times. The chain recombines TRBV7-3 with TRBJ2-3; D gene ambiguous. Trimming left V 5 bases short and J 0 bases short, with 15 bases between. Germline assignment: CDR1 SGHTA and CDR2 FQGTGA. The CDR3 loop spans 16 amino acids. The CDR3: CASSPGFSPSTDTQYF. The CDR3 nucleotides are TGTGCCAGCAGCCCAGGATTTTCACCTAGCACAGATACGCAGTATTTT.

Note on this clonotype: A much larger clone differs from this one at a single base, so this may be a read error. The rearrangement links TRBV7-8 to TRBJ2-1; 9 bases are a match to TRBD2. CDR3 length: 16 residues. Per the germline V gene, CDR1 is SGHVS and CDR2 is FQNEAQ. The chain's CDR3 is CASSVFSGGPYNKQFF. The DNA of the CDR3 is TGTGCCAGCAGCGTTTTTAGCGGGGGCCCTTACAATAAGCAGTTCTTC.

This clonotype was detected ten times or more. V is TRBV12-3 or TRBV12-4 and J is TRBJ2-7; no definite D call. The V end was cut by 3 bases, the J end by 2 bases, with 5 bases between. The CDR3 totals 12 residues. The CDR3 protein is CASSFHTYEQYF. In nucleotides, the CDR3 is TGTGCCAGCAGTTTTCATACCTACGAGCAGTACTTC.

The table lists this clonotype with a few counts. The chain carries TRBV18 and TRBJ2-7; no firm D call. The V end was cut by 1 base, the J end by 5 bases, with 6 bases between. Germline CDR1 reads KGHSH; CDR2 reads LQKENI. This CDR3 region has 12 residues. The CDR3 is CASSPQGHEQYF. The CDR3 coding sequence is TGTGCCAGCTCACCACAGGGTCACGAGCAGTACTTC.

This clonotype was seen ten or more times. V usage is TRBV14 and J usage is TRBJ2-2, with D possibly TRBD1 on 6 matching bases. The V gene's germline CDR1 is SGHDN and CDR2 FVKESK. The CDR3 runs 17 residues. Trimming removed 1 base at V and 2 bases at J, with 14 bases between. CDR3 sequence reads: CASSQALTGTNTGELFF. For the CDR3, the DNA is TGTGCCAGCAGCCAAGCCCTGACAGGAACTAACACCGGGGAGCTGTTTTTT.

The gene calls are TRBV10-3 and TRBJ1-5, with D tentatively TRBD1 (6 bases). The germline CDR1 and CDR2 sequences are ENHRY and SYGVKD. V was trimmed by 9 bases and J by 0 bases, leaving 12 bases between them. The CDR3 covers 14 residues. CDR3 region: CAINRDHSNQPQHF. CDR3 bases: TGTGCCATAAACAGGGACCATAGCAATCAGCCCCAGCATTTT.

There are many counts of this clonotype. V usage is TRBV2 and J usage is TRBJ2-5, with D perhaps matching TRBD2 (5 bases). V was pared by 2 bases and J by 5 bases, with 6 bases between. The CDR3 length is 12 residues. Germline CDR1 is SNHLY and CDR2 is FYNNEI. Here the CDR3 DNA reads TGTGCCAGCAGTGAACCTAGCGAGACCCAGTACTTC. This gives the protein CASSEPSETQYF. Complete variable domain (other parts from reference TRBV2 and TRBJ2-5): EPEVTQTPSHQVTQMGQEVILRCVPISNHLYFYWYRQILGQKVEFLVSFYNNEISEKSEIFDDQFSVERPDGSNFTLKIRSTKLEDSAMYFCASSEPSETQYFGPGTRLLVL.

This clonotype was recorded once. The rearrangement links TRBV12-3 or TRBV12-4 to TRBJ2-6; D is possibly TRBD1 or TRBD2 (5 bases each). This CDR3 is built from 15 residues. V lost 7 bases and J lost 1, with 11 bases in between. DNA of the CDR3: TGTGCCAGCACCTTATGGGGGTCTGGGGCCAACGTCCTGACTTTC. It translates to CASTLWGSGANVLTF.

This clonotype was seen ten or more times. The chain employs TRBV12-3 or TRBV12-4 and TRBJ2-1; 11 nucleotides agree with TRBD2. The CDR3 covers 18 residues. V lost 0 bases, J lost 8 bases, and 12 bases stayed unmatched. The CDR3 spells CASSLALKTSGVGDEQFF. The CDR3 nucleotides are TGTGCCAGCAGTTTAGCCCTCAAGACTAGCGGGGTTGGAGATGAGCAGTTCTTC.

This clonotype was observed a few times. The chain couples TRBV5-6 to TRBJ2-2; 7 nucleotides align to TRBD1. V was clipped by 1 base and J by 5 bases; unmatched bases: 8. The CDR3 spans 16 residues. Per the germline V gene, CDR1 is SGHDT and CDR2 is YYEEEE. The CDR3, as DNA: TGTGCCAGCAGCTTGAGGAGACAGGGAGAGACCGGGGAGCTGTTTTTT. Its translation is CASSLRRQGETGELFF. The whole variable domain, remainder taken from reference TRBV5-6 and TRBJ2-2, is DAGVTQSPTHLIKTRGQQVTLRCSPKSGHDTVSWYQQALGQGPQFIFQYYEEEERQRGNFPDRFSGHQFPNYSSELNVNALLLGDSALYLCASSLRRQGETGELFFGEGSRLTVL.